This TCR beta chain was profiled in a study of T cells in Graves' hyperthyroidism and ophthalmopathy. Amplified TCR beta CDR3 regions derived from RNA transcripts. First-round RT-PCR of the TCR CDR3 relied on the HTBI primer set. From the multiplex PCR reads, TCRdb called clonotypes with MiXCR, one entry per CDR3 protein. The sample gives some 510,000 distinct CDR3 sequences, less than 25% of which show up once; approximately 26% is in the top ten. Approximately 10 ml of fresh peripheral blood supplied the PBMCs. The sample holds many counts of this clonotype. The TCR was taken from a man aged 18 to 29 with Graves' hyperthyroidism. Source material: blood.

The CDR3 here is CSSSGGDTEAFF. The DNA for the CDR3 is TGCAGCTCCTCGGGGGGGGACACTGAAGCTTTCTTT. The chain is built from TRBV29-1 and TRBJ1-1; D possibly corresponds to TRBD1 (5 bases). The CDR3 contains 12 residues. Per the germline V gene, CDR1 is SQVTM and CDR2 is ANQGSEA. Between the trimmed V and J ends, which lost 8 bases and 3 bases, there was a span of 13 bases.